This T cell receptor (beta chain) comes out of a study of patients and donors after allogeneic stem cell transplantation. Germline CDR1 is SQVTM and CDR2 is ANQGSEA. J was trimmed by 7 bases and V by 8 bases; bases with no gene match: 2. The CDR3 is made up of 10 amino acids. TCRdb itself ran the RT-PCR reads through MiXCR, one entry per CDR3 protein. The sample has hundreds of thousands of distinct CDR3 sequences; roughly 17% are singletons. Material: blood, either unsorted or a sorted T cell fraction (not recorded which). The chain combines TRBV29-1 with TRBJ1-2; TRBD1 aligns across 9 bases. The TCR originated in a human donor who was either an allogeneic HSCT recipient or a stem cell or donor lymphocyte infusion donor (not recorded which). It is not recorded whose cells these are; they may come from a transplant donor. The CDR3, as DNA: TGCAGCTCGGACAGGGGTGGCTACACCTTC. It codes for CSSDRGGYTF.